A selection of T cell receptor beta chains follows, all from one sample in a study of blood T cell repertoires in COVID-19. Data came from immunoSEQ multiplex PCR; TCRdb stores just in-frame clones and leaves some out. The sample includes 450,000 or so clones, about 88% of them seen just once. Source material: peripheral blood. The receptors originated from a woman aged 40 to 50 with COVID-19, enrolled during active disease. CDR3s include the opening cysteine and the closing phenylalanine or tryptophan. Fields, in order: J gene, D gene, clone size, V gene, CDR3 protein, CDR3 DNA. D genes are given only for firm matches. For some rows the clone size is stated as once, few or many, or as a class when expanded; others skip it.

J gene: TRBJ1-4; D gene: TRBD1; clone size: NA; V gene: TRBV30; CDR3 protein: CAWTPGTDARGEKLFF; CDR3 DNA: TGTGCCTGGACTCCCGGGACAGATGCTCGGGGTGAAAAACTGTTTTTT
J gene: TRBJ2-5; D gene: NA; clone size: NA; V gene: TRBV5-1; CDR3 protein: CASSQPRARETQYF; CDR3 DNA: TGCGCCAGCAGCCAGCCCAGGGCACGGGAGACCCAGTACTTC
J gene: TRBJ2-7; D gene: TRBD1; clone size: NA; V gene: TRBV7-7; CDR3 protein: CASSSDRGGEQYF; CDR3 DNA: TGTGCTAGCAGCTCGGACAGGGGGGGCGAGCAGTACTTC
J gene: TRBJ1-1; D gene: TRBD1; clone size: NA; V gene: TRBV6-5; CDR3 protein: CASSRKGTGNTEAFF; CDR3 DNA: TGTGCCAGCAGCCGAAAAGGGACAGGGAACACTGAAGCTTTCTTT
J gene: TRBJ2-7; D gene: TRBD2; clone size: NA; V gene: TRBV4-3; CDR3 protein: CASSQETSGGFEQYF; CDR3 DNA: TGCGCCAGCAGCCAGGAAACTAGCGGGGGGTTCGAGCAGTACTTC
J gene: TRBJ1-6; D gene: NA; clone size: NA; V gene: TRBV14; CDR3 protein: CASSQGPSPLHF; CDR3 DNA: TGTGCCAGCAGCCAAGGGCCGTCACCCCTCCACTTT
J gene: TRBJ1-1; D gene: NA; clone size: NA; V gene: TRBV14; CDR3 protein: CASSQDLIWSEAFF; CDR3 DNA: TGTGCCAGCAGCCAAGATCTAATATGGTCGGAAGCTTTCTTT
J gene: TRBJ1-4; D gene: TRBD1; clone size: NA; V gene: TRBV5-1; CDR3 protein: CASSLVGGLEKLFF; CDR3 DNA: TGCGCCAGCAGCTTGGTAGGGGGCCTTGAAAAACTGTTTTTT
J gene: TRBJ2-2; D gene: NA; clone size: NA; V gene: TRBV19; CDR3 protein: CASSRYREGTGELFF; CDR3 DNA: TGTGCCAGTAGTAGGTACAGGGAAGGGACCGGGGAGCTGTTTTTT
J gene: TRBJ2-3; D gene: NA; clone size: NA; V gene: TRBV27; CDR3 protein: CASSSAAAYTDTQYF; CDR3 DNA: TGTGCCAGCAGCAGTGCGGCGGCTTACACAGATACGCAGTATTTT
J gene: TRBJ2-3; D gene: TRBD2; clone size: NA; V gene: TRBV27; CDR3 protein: CASSKAGVVDTQYF; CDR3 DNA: TGTGCCAGCTCGAAAGCGGGAGTCGTGGATACGCAGTATTTT
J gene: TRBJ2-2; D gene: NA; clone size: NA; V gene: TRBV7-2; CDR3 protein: CASTPGGVNTGELFF; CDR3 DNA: TGTGCCAGCACCCCTGGCGGTGTGAACACCGGGGAGCTGTTTTTT
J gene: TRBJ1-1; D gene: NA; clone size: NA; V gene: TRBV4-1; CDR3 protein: CASSQDFSSVTEAFF; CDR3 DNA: TGCGCCAGCAGCCAGGACTTCAGTAGCGTCACTGAAGCTTTCTTT
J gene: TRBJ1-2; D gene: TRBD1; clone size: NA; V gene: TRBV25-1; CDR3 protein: CASSDQGRQGATGYTF; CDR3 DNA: TGTGCCAGCAGTGATCAAGGGAGACAGGGGGCTACTGGCTACACCTTC
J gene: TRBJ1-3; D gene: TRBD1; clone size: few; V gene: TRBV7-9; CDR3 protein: CASSSGQAASSGNTIYF; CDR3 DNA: TGTGCCAGCAGCTCCGGACAGGCCGCCTCCTCTGGAAACACCATATATTTT
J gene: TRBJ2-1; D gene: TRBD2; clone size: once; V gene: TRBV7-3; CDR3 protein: CASSLVAVGTSGYNEQFF; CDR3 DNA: TGTGCCAGCAGCCTGGTGGCCGTTGGGACTAGCGGTTACAATGAGCAGTTCTTC
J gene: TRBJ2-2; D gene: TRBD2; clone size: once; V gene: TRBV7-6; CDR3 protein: CASSLGSGRSHGELFF; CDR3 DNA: TGTGCCAGCAGCTTAGGGAGCGGGAGGTCCCACGGGGAGCTGTTTTTT
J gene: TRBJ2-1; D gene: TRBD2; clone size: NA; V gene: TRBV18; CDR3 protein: CASSLRTSGRLSYNEQFF; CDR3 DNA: TGTGCCAGCTCACTGAGGACTAGCGGGAGACTGTCCTACAATGAGCAGTTCTTC
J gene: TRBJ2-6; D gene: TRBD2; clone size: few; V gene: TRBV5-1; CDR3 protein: CASSLERGSAANVLTF; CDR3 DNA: TGCGCCAGCAGCTTGGAGCGGGGGTCCGCGGCCAACGTCCTGACTTTC
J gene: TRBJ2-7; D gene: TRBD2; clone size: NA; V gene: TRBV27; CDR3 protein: CASRGGGLYEQYF; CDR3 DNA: TGTGCCAGCCGCGGGGGAGGGCTCTACGAGCAGTACTTC
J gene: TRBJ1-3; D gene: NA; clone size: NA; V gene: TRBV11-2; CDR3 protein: CASSLVQGGNTIYF; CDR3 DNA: TGTGCCAGCAGCTTAGTTCAGGGTGGAAACACCATATATTTT